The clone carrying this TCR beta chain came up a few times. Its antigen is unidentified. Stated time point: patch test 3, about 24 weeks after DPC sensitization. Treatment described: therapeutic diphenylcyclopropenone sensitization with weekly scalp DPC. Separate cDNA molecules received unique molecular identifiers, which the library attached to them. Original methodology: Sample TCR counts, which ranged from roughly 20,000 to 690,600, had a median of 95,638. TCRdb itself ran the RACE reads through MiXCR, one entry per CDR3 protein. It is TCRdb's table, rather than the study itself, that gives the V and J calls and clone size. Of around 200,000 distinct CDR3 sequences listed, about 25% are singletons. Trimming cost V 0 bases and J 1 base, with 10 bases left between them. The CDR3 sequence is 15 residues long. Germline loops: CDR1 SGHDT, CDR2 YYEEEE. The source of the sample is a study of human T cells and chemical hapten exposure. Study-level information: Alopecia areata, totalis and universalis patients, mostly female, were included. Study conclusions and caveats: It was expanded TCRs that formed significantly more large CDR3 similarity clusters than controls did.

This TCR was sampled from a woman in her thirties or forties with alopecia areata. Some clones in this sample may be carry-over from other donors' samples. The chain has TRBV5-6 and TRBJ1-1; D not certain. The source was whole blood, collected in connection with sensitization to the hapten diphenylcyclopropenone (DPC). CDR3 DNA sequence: TGTGCCAGCAGCTTGGGACGGAAGGGGAACACTGAAGCTTTCTTT. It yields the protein CASSLGRKGNTEAFF.